This T cell receptor (beta chain) was profiled in a study of blood T cells in healthy people across ages. Study-level background: Roughly one uniquely barcoded beta molecule per two T cells was captured. Findings and caveats of the study: Correlation between TCR beta diversity and naive T cell percentage was strong.

The study isolated at least 6.5 million PBMCs from each sample. This clonotype came up a few times. The antigen is undetermined. Then a second PCR, running roughly 6 to 11 cycles, was carried out with a sample-barcoded 5' primer and a J-beta primer mix. TCRdb re-called the 5' RACE reads through MiXCR, storing one row per CDR3 protein. The data hold 1.2 million to 1.5 million distinct CDR3 sequences, with roughly 40% observed a single time. Germline V gene lookup returns CDR1 SEHNR and CDR2 FQNEAQ (reference sequence). Between the trimmed V and J ends, which lost 7 bases and 2 bases, there was a span of 10 bases. This CDR3 has 13 residues.

This clonotype originated in a woman aged 18-30 years in good health. Material for sequencing was blood. The rearrangement links TRBV7-9 to TRBJ2-3, with D maybe TRBD1 (6 bases). CDR3 residues: CASTRQDTDTQYF. CDR3 DNA: TGTGCCAGCACTAGACAGGACACAGATACGCAGTATTTT.